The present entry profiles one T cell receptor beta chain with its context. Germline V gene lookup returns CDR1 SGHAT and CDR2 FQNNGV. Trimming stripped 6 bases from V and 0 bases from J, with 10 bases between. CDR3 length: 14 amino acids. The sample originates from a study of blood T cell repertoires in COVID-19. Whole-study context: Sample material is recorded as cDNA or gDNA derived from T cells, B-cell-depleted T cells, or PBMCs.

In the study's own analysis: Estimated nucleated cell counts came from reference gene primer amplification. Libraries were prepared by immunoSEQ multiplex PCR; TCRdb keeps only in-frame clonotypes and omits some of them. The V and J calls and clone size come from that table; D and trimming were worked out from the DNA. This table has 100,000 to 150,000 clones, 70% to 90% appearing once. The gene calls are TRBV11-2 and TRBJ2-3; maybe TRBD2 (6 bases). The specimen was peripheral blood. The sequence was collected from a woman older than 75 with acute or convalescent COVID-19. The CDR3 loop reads CASSTGTSTDTQYF. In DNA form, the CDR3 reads TGTGCCAGCAGTACCGGGACTAGCACAGATACGCAGTATTTT.